The present T cell receptor beta chain was sequenced within a study of T cell responses to AZD1222 COVID-19 vaccine. This clone was recorded a few times. Using immunoSEQ multiplex PCR, the repertoire was profiled, and TCRdb retains in-frame clones only, with some absent. Among around 120,000 clones listed, roughly 91% were seen once. This CDR3 spans 14 amino acids. The germline V gene has CDR1 SGHRS and CDR2 YFSETQ. V gave up 5 bases and J gave up 4 bases, with 12 bases separating them. V and J are TRBV5-1 and TRBJ2-2, with D possibly TRBD1 on 5 matching bases. The TCR comes from an adult in good health. The source material was peripheral blood, sampled on day 0 of AZD1222 vaccination. CDR3 loop: CASSPGPGTGELFF. The CDR3 DNA reads as TGCGCCAGCAGTCCAGGGCCGGGCACCGGGGAGCTGTTTTTT.